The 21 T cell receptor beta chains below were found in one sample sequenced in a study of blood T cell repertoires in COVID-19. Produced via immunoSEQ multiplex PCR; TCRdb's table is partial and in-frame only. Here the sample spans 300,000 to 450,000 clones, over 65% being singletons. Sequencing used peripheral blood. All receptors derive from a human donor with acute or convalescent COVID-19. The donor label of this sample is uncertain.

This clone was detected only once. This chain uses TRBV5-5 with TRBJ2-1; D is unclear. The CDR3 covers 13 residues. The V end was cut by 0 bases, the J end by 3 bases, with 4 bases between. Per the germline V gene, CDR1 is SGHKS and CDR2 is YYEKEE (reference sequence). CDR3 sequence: CASSLANYNEQFF. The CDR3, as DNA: TGTGCCAGCAGCTTGGCCAACTACAATGAGCAGTTCTTC.

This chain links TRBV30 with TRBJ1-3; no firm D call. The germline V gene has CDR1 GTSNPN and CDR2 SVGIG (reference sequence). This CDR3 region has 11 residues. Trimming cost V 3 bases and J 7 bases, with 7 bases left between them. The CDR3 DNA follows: TGTGCCTGGAGCCGGAGGAACACCATATATTTT. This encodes CAWSRRNTIYF.

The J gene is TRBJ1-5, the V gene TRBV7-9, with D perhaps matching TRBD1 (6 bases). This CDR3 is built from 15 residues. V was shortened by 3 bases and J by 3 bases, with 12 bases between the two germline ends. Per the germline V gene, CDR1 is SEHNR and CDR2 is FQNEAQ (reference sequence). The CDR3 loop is CASSLGSGVNQPQHF. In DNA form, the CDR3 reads TGTGCCAGCAGCTTGGGATCAGGGGTCAATCAGCCCCAGCATTTT.

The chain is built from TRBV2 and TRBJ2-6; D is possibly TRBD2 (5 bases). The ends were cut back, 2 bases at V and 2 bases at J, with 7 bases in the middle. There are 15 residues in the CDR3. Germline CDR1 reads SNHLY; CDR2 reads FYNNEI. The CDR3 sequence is CASSERGTGANVLTF. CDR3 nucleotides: TGTGCCAGCAGTGAAAGAGGGACTGGGGCCAACGTCCTGACTTTC.

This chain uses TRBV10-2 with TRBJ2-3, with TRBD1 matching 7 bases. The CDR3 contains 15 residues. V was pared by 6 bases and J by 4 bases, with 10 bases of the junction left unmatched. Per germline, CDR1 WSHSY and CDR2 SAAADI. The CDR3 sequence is CASREQGQPSDTQYF. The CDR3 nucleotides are TGCGCCAGCAGAGAACAGGGACAGCCTTCAGATACGCAGTATTTT.

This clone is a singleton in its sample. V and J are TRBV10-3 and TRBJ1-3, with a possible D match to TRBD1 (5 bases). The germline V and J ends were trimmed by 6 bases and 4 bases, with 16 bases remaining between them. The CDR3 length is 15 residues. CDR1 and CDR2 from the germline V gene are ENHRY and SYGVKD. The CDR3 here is CAISGGRGVGNTIYF. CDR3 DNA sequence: TGTGCCATCAGCGGAGGGAGAGGGGTCGGAAACACCATATATTTT.

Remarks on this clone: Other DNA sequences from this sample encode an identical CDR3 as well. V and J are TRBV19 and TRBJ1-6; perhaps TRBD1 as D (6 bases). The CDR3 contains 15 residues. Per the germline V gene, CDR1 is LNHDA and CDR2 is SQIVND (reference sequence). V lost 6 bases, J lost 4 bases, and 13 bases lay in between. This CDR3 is CASRTGQGYNSPLHF. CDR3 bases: TGTGCCAGTAGGACGGGTCAGGGGTATAATTCACCCCTCCACTTT.

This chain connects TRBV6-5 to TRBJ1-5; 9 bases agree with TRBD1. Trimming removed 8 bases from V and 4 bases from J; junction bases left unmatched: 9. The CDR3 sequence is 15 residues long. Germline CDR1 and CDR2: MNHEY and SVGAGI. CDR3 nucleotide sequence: TGTGCCAGCCTCTTCTCCGGGACAGGGAATCAGCCCCAGCATTTT. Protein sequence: CASLFSGTGNQPQHF.

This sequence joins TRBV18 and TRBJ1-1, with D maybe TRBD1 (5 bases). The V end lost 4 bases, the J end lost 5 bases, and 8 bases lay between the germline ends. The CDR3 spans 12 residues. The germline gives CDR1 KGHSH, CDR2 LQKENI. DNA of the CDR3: TGTGCCAGCTCACTCAGGGTTACTGAAGCTTTCTTT. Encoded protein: CASSLRVTEAFF.

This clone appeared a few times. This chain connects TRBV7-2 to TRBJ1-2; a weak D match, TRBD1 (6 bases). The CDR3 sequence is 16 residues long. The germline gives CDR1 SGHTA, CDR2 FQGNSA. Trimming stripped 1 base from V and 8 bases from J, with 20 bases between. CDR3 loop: CASSLGPPGRGHGYTF. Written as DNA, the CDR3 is TGTGCCAGCAGCTTAGGACCCCCCGGCAGGGGCCACGGCTACACCTTC.

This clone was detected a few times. DNA of the CDR3: TGCGCCAGCAGACAACAGGGCAGGGAGGGCTACACCTTC. It translates to CASRQQGREGYTF. The chain joins TRBV10-2 to TRBJ1-2, with a possible D match to TRBD1 (6 bases). Trimming pared 6 bases from V and 8 bases from J, leaving 16 bases between. CDR1 is WSHSY, CDR2 SAAADI, per germline. The CDR3 extends over 13 amino acids.

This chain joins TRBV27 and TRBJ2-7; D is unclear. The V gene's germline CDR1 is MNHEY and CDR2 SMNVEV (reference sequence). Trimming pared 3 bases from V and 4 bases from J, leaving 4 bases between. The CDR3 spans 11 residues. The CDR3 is CASSFGYEQYF. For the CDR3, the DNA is TGTGCCAGCAGTTTCGGGTACGAGCAGTACTTC.

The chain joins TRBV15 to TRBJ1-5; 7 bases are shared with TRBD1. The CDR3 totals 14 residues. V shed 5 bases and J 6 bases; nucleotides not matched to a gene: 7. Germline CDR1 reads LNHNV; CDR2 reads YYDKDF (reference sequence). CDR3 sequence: CATSEEGAIQPQHF. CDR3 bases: TGTGCCACCAGCGAGGAGGGGGCGATTCAGCCCCAGCATTTT.

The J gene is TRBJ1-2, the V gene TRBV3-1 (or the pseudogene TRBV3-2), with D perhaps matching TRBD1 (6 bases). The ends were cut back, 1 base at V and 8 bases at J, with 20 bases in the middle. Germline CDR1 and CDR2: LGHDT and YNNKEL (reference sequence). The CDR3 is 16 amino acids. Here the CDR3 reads CASSQGGGARLRGYTF. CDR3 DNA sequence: TGTGCCAGCAGCCAAGGTGGGGGGGCTCGTCTCCGCGGCTACACCTTC.

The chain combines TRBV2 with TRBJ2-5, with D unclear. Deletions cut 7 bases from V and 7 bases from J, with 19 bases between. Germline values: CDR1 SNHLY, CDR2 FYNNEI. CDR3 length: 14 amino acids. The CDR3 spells CASTVTFTSGTQYF. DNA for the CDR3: TGTGCCAGCACAGTGACGTTCACCTCGGGGACCCAGTACTTC.

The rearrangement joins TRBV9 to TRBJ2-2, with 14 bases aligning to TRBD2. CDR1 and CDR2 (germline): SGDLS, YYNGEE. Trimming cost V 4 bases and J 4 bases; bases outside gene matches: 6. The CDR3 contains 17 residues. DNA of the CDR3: TGTGCCAGCAGCACCGGGACTAGCGGGAGTATCACCGGGGAGCTGTTTTTT. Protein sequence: CASSTGTSGSITGELFF. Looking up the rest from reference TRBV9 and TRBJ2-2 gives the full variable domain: DSGVTQTPKHLITATGQRVTLRCSPRSGDLSVYWYQQSLDQGLQFLIQYYNGEERAKGNILERFSAQQFPDLHSELNLSSLELGDSALYFCASSTGTSGSITGELFFGEGSRLTVL.

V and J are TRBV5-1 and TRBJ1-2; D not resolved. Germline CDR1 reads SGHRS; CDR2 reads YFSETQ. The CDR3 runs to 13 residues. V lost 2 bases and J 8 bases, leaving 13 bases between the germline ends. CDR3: CASSLWIREGYTF. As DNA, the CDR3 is TGCGCCAGCAGCTTATGGATCCGGGAAGGCTACACCTTC.

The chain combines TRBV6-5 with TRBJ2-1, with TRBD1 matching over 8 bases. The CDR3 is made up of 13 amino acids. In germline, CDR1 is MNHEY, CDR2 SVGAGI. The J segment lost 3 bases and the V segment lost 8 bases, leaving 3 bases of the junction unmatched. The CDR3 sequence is CASGRGLYNEQFF. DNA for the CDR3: TGTGCCAGCGGCAGGGGGCTCTACAATGAGCAGTTCTTC.

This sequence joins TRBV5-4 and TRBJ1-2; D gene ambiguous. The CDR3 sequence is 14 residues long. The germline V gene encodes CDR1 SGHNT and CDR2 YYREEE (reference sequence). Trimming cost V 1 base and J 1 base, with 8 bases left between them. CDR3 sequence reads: CASSLLASNYGYTF. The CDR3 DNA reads TGTGCCAGCAGCTTGTTGGCCAGTAACTATGGCTACACCTTC.

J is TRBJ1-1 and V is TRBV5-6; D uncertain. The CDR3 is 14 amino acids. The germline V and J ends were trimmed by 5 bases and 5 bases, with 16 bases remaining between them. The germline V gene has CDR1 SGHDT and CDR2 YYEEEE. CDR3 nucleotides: TGTGCCAGCAGGGAGGACCGCCTGGGGACTGAAGCTTTCTTT. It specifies CASREDRLGTEAFF.

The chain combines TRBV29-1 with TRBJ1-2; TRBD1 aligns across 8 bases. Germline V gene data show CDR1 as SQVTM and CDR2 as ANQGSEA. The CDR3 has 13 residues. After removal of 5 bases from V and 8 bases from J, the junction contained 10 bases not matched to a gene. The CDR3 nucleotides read TGCAGCGTTTACAGGGGGTCTGGGTACGGCTACACCTTC. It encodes CSVYRGSGYGYTF. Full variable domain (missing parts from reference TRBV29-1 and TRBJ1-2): SAVISQKPSRDICQRGTSLTIQCQVDSQVTMMFWYRQQPGQSLTLIATANQGSEATYESGFVIDKFPISRPNLTFSTLTVSNMSPEDSSIYLCSVYRGSGYGYTFGSGTRLTVV.